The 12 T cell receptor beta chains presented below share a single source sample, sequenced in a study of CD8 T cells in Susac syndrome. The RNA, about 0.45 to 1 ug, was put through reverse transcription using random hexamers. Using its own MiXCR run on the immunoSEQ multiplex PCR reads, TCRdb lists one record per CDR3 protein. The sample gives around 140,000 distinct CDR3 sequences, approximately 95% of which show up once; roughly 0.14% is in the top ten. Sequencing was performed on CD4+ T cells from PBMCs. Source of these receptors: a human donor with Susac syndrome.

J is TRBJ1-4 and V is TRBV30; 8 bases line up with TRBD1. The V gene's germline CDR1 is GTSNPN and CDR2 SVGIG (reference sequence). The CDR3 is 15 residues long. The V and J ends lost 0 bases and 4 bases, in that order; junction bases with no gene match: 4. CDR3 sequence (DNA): TGTGCCTGGAGTGTTCCAGGGGGCCGTAATGAAAAACTGTTTTTT. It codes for CAWSVPGGRNEKLFF.

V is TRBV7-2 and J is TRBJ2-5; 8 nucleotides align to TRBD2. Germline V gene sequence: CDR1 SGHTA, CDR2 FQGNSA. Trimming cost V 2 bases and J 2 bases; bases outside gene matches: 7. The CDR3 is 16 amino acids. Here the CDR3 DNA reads TGTGCCAGCAGCTTACAGGGTCCGGGGGGGCAAGAGACCCAGTACTTC. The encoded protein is CASSLQGPGGQETQYF.

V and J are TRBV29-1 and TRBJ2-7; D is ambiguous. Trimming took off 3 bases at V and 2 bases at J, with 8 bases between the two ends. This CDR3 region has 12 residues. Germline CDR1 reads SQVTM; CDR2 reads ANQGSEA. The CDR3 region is CSVEAEAYEQYF. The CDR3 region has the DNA TGCAGCGTTGAGGCAGAGGCCTACGAGCAGTACTTC.

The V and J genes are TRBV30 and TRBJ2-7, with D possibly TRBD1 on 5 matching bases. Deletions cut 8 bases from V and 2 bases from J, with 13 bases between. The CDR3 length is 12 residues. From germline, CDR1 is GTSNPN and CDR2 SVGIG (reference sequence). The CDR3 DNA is TGTGCCCAATCAGGGAACACCTACGAGCAGTACTTC. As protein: CAQSGNTYEQYF.

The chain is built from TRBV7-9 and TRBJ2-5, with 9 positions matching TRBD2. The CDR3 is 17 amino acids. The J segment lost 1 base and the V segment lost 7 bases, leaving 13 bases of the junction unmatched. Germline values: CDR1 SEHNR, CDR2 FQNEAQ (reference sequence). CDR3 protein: CASTDRGSGGRQETQYF. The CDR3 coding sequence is TGTGCCAGCACCGATCGGGGTAGCGGGGGACGCCAAGAGACCCAGTACTTC.

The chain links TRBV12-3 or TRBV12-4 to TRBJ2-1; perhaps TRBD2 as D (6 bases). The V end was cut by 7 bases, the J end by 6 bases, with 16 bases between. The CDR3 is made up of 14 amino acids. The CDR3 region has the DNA TGTGCCAGCACTACCCGACGACTAGGCAATGAGCAGTTCTTC. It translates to CASTTRRLGNEQFF.

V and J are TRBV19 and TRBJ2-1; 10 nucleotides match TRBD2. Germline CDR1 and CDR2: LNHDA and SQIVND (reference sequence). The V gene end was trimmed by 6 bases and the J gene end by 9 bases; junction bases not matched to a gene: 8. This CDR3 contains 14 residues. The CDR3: CASRGTSVRSEQFF. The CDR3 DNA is TGTGCCAGTAGGGGGACTAGCGTACGGAGTGAGCAGTTCTTC.

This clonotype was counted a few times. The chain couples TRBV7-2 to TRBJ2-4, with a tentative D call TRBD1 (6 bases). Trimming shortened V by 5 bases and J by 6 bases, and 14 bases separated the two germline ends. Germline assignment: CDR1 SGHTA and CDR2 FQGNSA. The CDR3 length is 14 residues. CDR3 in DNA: TGTGCCAGCAGCCCCCGGCCGGACAGAAACATTCAGTACTTC. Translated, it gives CASSPRPDRNIQYF.

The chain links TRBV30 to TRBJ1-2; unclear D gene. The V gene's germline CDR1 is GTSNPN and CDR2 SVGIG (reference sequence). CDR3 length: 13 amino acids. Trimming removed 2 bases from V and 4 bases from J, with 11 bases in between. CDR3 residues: CAWSNNGGYGYTF. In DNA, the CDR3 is TGTGCCTGGAGTAATAACGGCGGCTATGGCTACACCTTC.

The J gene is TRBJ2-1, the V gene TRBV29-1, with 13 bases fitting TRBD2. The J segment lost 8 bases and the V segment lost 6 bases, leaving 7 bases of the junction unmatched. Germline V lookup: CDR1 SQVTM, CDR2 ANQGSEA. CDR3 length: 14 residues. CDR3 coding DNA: TGCAGCGTGGAAACTAGCGGGAGGGCCCATGAGCAGTTCTTC. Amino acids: CSVETSGRAHEQFF.

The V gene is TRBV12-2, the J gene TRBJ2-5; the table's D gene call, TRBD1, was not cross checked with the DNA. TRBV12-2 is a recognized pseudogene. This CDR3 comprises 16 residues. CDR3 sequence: CASRPPRRRSQETQYF. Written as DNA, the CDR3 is TGTGCAAGTCGCCCGCCGAGGAGGCGGAGCCAAGAGACCCAGTACTTC.

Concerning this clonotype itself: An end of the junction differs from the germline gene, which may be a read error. The CDR3 reads CASSVDSLNQPQHF. The DNA for the CDR3 is TGTGCCAGTAGTGTAGACAGCCTCAATCAGCCCCAGCATTTT. The V call is TRBV19, the J call TRBJ1-5, with D possibly TRBD1 on 5 matching bases. CDR1 is LNHDA, CDR2 SQIVND, per germline (reference sequence). The CDR3 extends over 14 amino acids.